These 27 T cell receptor beta chains originate from one sample sequenced in a study of Ad26.COV2.S vaccination and SARS-CoV-2 variants. TCRdb's copy holds only in-frame clones and misses some; the assay was immunoSEQ multiplex PCR. The data hold hundreds of thousands of clones, with 90% to 95% observed a single time. This specimen consisted of peripheral blood, obtained after recovery from COVID-19. These TCRs come from a human donor who had recovered from COVID-19.

This chain uses TRBV19 with TRBJ1-2; perhaps TRBD1 as D (6 bases). Germline V lookup: CDR1 LNHDA, CDR2 SQIVND (reference sequence). Trimming took off 3 bases at V and 4 bases at J, with 12 bases between the two ends. The CDR3 sequence is 14 residues long. The CDR3 DNA reads TGTGCCAGTAGTATTGGACAGACCTTCTATGGCTACACCTTC. Encoded protein: CASSIGQTFYGYTF.

This clone was observed once. J is TRBJ1-2 and V is TRBV4-2; D gene uncertain. There are 14 residues in the CDR3. Germline CDR1 LGHNA, CDR2 YNFKEQ. The V and J ends lost 0 bases and 4 bases respectively, with 9 bases between them. CDR3 loop: CASSQEPASYGYTF. In DNA form, the CDR3 reads TGTGCCAGCAGCCAAGAACCAGCCTCCTATGGCTACACCTTC.

The V and J genes are TRBV21-1 and TRBJ2-7; whether TRBD1, the table's D call, matches the DNA was not checked. TRBV21-1 is given as a pseudogene. This CDR3 is built from 16 residues. In DNA form, the CDR3 reads TGTGCCAGCAGCAAAATAAGGCAGGGCATCGCCTACGAGCAGTACTTC. This translates into CASSKIRQGIAYEQYF.

As for this clone: One end of the junction does not line up with germline, which may come from a read error. The chain uses TRBV7-7 and TRBJ2-7, with TRBD1 matching over 11 bases. Germline CDR1 and CDR2: SSHAT and FNYEAQ (reference sequence). There are 13 residues in the CDR3. This CDR3 is CASSSGQGDEQYF. Written as DNA, the CDR3 is TGTGCTAGCAGCTCGGGACAGGGGGACGAGCAGTACTTC.

The chain recombines TRBV19 with TRBJ1-1; D uncertain. V gave up 6 bases and J gave up 9 bases, with 14 bases separating them. There are 12 residues in the CDR3. Germline lookup yields CDR1 LNHDA and CDR2 SQIVND (reference sequence). The CDR3 nucleotides are TGTGCCAGTAGCCTCGCTGCAGATCAAGCTTTCTTT. This encodes CASSLAADQAFF.

The chain couples TRBV4-1 to TRBJ2-5, with 13 bases matching TRBD2. The CDR3 contains 15 residues. Germline V gene lookup returns CDR1 MGHRA and CDR2 YSYEKL. Losses at the gene ends were 0 bases for V and 7 bases for J; bases not matched to a gene: 2. The CDR3 reads CASSQDRTSGGTQYF. The CDR3 DNA sequence: TGCGCCAGCAGCCAAGATAGGACTAGCGGGGGGACCCAGTACTTC.

The CDR3 here is CASSLMTGTRDEQFF. The CDR3 bases are TGCGCCAGCAGTTTAATGACCGGGACAAGGGATGAGCAGTTCTTC. The chain uses TRBV5-1 and TRBJ2-1, with D possibly TRBD1 on 6 matching bases. Germline V gene lookup returns CDR1 SGHRS and CDR2 YFSETQ. The CDR3 has 15 amino acids. The V end was cut by 5 bases, the J end by 8 bases, with 20 bases between.

The V gene is TRBV6-5, the J gene TRBJ2-7; 9 bases agree with TRBD1. CDR1 is MNHEY, CDR2 SVGAGI, per germline. CDR3 length: 14 residues. V trimming: 8 bases; J trimming: 4 bases; junction bases outside the gene matches: 9. CDR3 DNA sequence: TGTGCCAGCCATTTCTCCGGGACAGGGTACGAGCAGTACTTC. Translated: CASHFSGTGYEQYF.

V usage is TRBV7-6 and J usage is TRBJ2-7, with 8 bases aligning to TRBD2. The CDR3 loop spans 14 amino acids. The junction had 7 bases not matched to a gene; V was cut back by 5 bases and J by 4 bases. The germline V gene encodes CDR1 SGHVS and CDR2 FNYEAQ. This chain's CDR3 is CASSQSGGPYEQYF. In DNA, the CDR3 is TGTGCCAGCAGCCAGTCGGGAGGGCCTTACGAGCAGTACTTC.

The chain recombines TRBV3-1 (or the pseudogene TRBV3-2) with TRBJ2-7, with TRBD2 matching over 9 bases. CDR1 LGHDT and CDR2 YNNKEL come from the germline V gene (reference sequence). J was trimmed by 6 bases and V by 4 bases; bases with no gene match: 16. This CDR3 region has 17 residues. CDR3 sequence reads: CASSPGSAGGPYFEQYF. Here the CDR3 DNA reads TGTGCCAGCAGCCCTGGGTCAGCGGGGGGCCCGTACTTCGAGCAGTACTTC.

This clone was recorded only once. This chain connects TRBV6-1 to TRBJ2-7; 10 nucleotides align to TRBD1. V was pared by 6 bases and J by 6 bases, with 8 bases of the junction left unmatched. Germline-derived CDR1 and CDR2 are MNHNS and SASEGT. CDR3 length: 14 amino acids. The CDR3 DNA reads TGTGCCAGCAGCCCGACAGGGGGCGCGTTCGAGCAGTACTTC. Translating gives CASSPTGGAFEQYF.

The rearrangement uses TRBV7-9 and TRBJ1-1; D is undetermined. Germline values: CDR1 SEHNR, CDR2 FQNEAQ (reference sequence). The CDR3 is 12 amino acids. The ends were cut back, 0 bases at V and 6 bases at J, with 5 bases in the middle. In DNA form, the CDR3 reads TGTGCCAGCAGCTTAGCTCCCCCTGAAGCTTTCTTT. Its translation: CASSLAPPEAFF.

The J gene is TRBJ2-2, the V gene TRBV7-9; 7 bases match TRBD1. This CDR3 region has 14 residues. Germline CDR1 and CDR2: SEHNR and FQNEAQ (reference sequence). Germline trimming cut 4 bases from V and 6 bases from J; bases unmatched to any gene: 5. CDR3 DNA: TGTGCCAGCAGCTCGGGACAGTTATCCGGGGAGCTGTTTTTT. It codes for CASSSGQLSGELFF.

This chain connects TRBV5-1 to TRBJ1-1; no firm D call. The CDR3 has 13 residues. The V gene's germline CDR1 is SGHRS and CDR2 YFSETQ. V lost 2 bases, J lost 6 bases, and 11 bases lay in between. CDR3 nucleotide sequence: TGCGCCAGCAGCTTTGGAGGTTCTGCTGAAGCTTTCTTT. It codes for CASSFGGSAEAFF.

V is TRBV15 and J is TRBJ1-5; unclear D gene. The CDR3 runs to 14 residues. Germline CDR1 is LNHNV and CDR2 is YYDKDF (reference sequence). Trimming shortened V by 5 bases and J by 11 bases, and 19 bases separated the two germline ends. CDR3 coding DNA: TGTGCCACCAGCTTCGGACGGCTGGAGTCGTCCCAGCATTTT. Amino acids: CATSFGRLESSQHF.

CDR3: CASTPTGTNEKLFF. CDR3 sequence (DNA): TGTGCCAGCACCCCGACCGGGACAAATGAAAAACTGTTTTTT. This chain links TRBV11-2 with TRBJ1-4; tentatively, D is TRBD1 (6 bases). The CDR3 has 14 residues. V gave up 7 bases and J gave up 5 bases, with 14 bases separating them. Germline-derived CDR1 and CDR2 are SGHAT and FQNNGV.

The CDR3 DNA is TGCGCCAGCAGCCAACAGGCTAGCGGTATGGAGACCCAGTACTTC. It translates to CASSQQASGMETQYF. V is TRBV4-3 and J is TRBJ2-5; 7 bases align to TRBD2. V gave up 2 bases and J gave up 5 bases; unmatched junction bases: 8. The germline gives CDR1 LGHNA, CDR2 YSLEER. CDR3 length: 15 residues.

This sequence joins TRBV9 and TRBJ1-1; a possible D gene is TRBD1 (6 bases). The CDR3 has 15 amino acids. Per the germline V gene, CDR1 is SGDLS and CDR2 is YYNGEE. V lost 0 bases and J lost 7, with 16 bases in between. The CDR3 is CASSVDPGAIGEAFF. The CDR3 bases are TGTGCCAGCAGCGTAGACCCGGGGGCGATCGGTGAAGCTTTCTTT.

With regard to this clone: It may be a read error: a sequence one base away is much more abundant. The chain has TRBV13 and TRBJ1-1; no reliable D call. This CDR3 has 12 amino acids. Trimming pared 0 bases from V and 1 base from J, leaving 0 bases between. Germline lookup yields CDR1 PRHDT and CDR2 FYEKMQ (reference sequence). This chain's CDR3 is CASSLGNTEAFF. In DNA, the CDR3 is TGTGCCAGCAGCTTAGGGAACACTGAAGCTTTCTTT.

This clone was detected only a few times. The V and J genes are TRBV6-6 and TRBJ1-5; D gene unclear. Germline CDR1 is MNHNY and CDR2 is SVGAGI (reference sequence). V was trimmed by 2 bases and J by 4 bases, leaving 6 bases between them. There are 13 residues in the CDR3. In nucleotides, the CDR3 is TGTGCCAGCAGTTACAGGGAGAATCAGCCCCAGCATTTT. Its protein is CASSYRENQPQHF.

The chain uses TRBV7-9 and TRBJ2-3; TRBD2 matches at 7 bases. The CDR3 consists of 18 residues. The V and J ends lost 1 base and 0 bases, in that order; junction bases with no gene match: 10. Per germline, CDR1 SEHNR and CDR2 FQNEAQ (reference sequence). The CDR3 spells CASSLDSWGGISTDTQYF. The CDR3 nucleotides read TGTGCCAGCAGCTTAGACTCTTGGGGGGGGATCAGCACAGATACGCAGTATTTT.

This chain connects TRBV23-1 to TRBJ1-1, with D possibly being TRBD1 (5 bases). TRBV23-1 is given ORF status, its function remaining uncertain. There are 15 residues in the CDR3. V was clipped by 5 bases and J by 5 bases, with 18 bases between them. The CDR3 nucleotides read TGCGCCAGCAGTATGAGGAGGCCCGGGGGGACTGAAGCTTTCTTT. Translated: CASSMRRPGGTEAFF.

The V call is TRBV7-9, the J call TRBJ2-7; D perhaps matches TRBD2 (6 bases). The V gene lost 3 bases and the J gene lost 0 bases, with 12 bases spanning the gap. Germline loops: CDR1 SEHNR, CDR2 FQNEAQ (reference sequence). The CDR3 covers 15 residues. The CDR3 spells CASSLRDASSYEQYF. The CDR3 region has the DNA TGTGCCAGCAGCTTGCGGGACGCAAGCTCCTACGAGCAGTACTTC.

DNA of the CDR3: TGTGCCAGCAGCTCCGGACAGGGAGTCGGCTATGGCTACACCTTC. This codes for CASSSGQGVGYGYTF. V gene TRBV11-2 combines with J gene TRBJ1-2; 8 nucleotides align to TRBD1. CDR3 size: 15 residues. V shed 4 bases and J 4 bases; nucleotides not matched to a gene: 8. The V gene's germline CDR1 is SGHAT and CDR2 FQNNGV. The full variable domain, completed using reference TRBV11-2 and TRBJ1-2, is EAGVAQSPRYKIIEKRQSVAFWCNPISGHATLYWYQQILGQGPKLLIQFQNNGVVDDSQLPKDRFSAERLKGVDSTLKIQPAKLEDSAVYLCASSSGQGVGYGYTFGSGTRLTVV.

The rearrangement links TRBV13 to TRBJ2-2; weak D call: TRBD2 (6 bases). The CDR3 is 17 amino acids. Germline V lookup: CDR1 PRHDT, CDR2 FYEKMQ (reference sequence). Deletions cut 4 bases from V and 2 bases from J, with 17 bases between. The CDR3 loop is CASSSLGGTENTGELFF. For the CDR3, the DNA is TGTGCCAGCAGCTCGCTCGGGGGTACAGAAAACACCGGGGAGCTGTTTTTT.

Only one count was recorded for this clone. V usage is TRBV6-5 and J usage is TRBJ2-1, with D perhaps matching TRBD2 (6 bases). The CDR3 loop spans 13 amino acids. Germline V lookup: CDR1 MNHEY, CDR2 SVGAGI. V gave up 2 bases and J gave up 9 bases, with 11 bases separating them. CDR3 loop: CASSYPGVGEQFF. DNA of the CDR3: TGTGCCAGCAGTTACCCGGGAGTGGGTGAGCAGTTCTTC.

The chain carries TRBV21-1 and TRBJ2-7; no DNA check was done on the table's D call, TRBD1. TRBV21-1 is a documented pseudogene. The CDR3 has 17 amino acids. The CDR3 protein is CASSKNIKQLTRYEQYF. The CDR3 DNA sequence: TGTGCCAGCAGCAAAAACATTAAACAGCTAACTCGCTACGAGCAGTACTTC.